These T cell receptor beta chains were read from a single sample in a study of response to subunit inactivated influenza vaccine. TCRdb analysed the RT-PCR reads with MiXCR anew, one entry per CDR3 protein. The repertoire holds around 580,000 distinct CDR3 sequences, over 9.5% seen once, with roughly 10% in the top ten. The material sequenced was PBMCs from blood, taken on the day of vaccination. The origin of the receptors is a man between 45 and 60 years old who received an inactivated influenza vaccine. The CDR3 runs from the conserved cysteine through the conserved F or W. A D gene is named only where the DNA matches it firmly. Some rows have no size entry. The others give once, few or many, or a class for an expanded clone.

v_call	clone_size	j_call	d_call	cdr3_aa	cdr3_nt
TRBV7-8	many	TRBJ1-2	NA	CASSLAEGLYGYTF	TGTGCCAGCAGCTTAGCGGAGGGTCTCTATGGCTACACCTTC
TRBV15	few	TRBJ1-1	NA	CATGGDTLTEAFF	TGTGCCACCGGGGGAGACACTCTCACTGAAGCTTTCTTT
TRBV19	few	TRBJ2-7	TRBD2	CASSKTSRGYEQYF	TGTGCCAGTAGTAAGACTAGCCGAGGCTACGAGCAGTACTTC
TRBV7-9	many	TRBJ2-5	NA	CASSLSLRGKETQYF	TGTGCCAGCAGCTTATCCCTCCGGGGGAAAGAGACCCAGTACTTC
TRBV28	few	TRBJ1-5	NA	CASSYRSSNQPQHF	TGTGCCAGCAGTTACAGGAGTAGCAATCAGCCCCAGCATTTT
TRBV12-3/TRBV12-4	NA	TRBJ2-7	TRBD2	CASSSRTSGGHHEQYF	TGTGCCAGCAGTTCCCGGACTAGCGGGGGTCACCACGAGCAGTACTTC
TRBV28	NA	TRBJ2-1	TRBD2	CASSTLTSGGNNEQFF	TGTGCCAGCAGTACTTTGACTAGCGGGGGGAACAATGAGCAGTTCTTC
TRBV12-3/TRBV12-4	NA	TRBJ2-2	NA	CASSPYAVTGELFF	TGTGCCAGCAGTCCCTACGCAGTCACCGGGGAGCTGTTTTTT
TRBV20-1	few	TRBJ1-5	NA	CSARLQGGQPQHF	TGCAGTGCTAGACTGCAGGGTGGGCAGCCCCAGCATTTT
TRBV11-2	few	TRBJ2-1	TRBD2	CASSTIAGSSYNEQFF	TGTGCCAGCAGCACTATAGCGGGGAGCTCCTACAATGAGCAGTTCTTC
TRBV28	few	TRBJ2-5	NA	CASNSPFWTDQETQYF	TGTGCCAGCAACTCCCCATTTTGGACAGACCAAGAGACCCAGTACTTC
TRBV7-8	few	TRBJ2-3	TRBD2	CASSLYHLTSGGASYF	TGTGCCAGCAGCCTCTACCACTTGACTAGCGGGGGGGCCTCTTATTTT
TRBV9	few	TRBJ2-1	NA	CASSVDSRSYNEQFF	TGTGCCAGCAGCGTTGACTCCCGTTCCTACAATGAGCAGTTCTTC
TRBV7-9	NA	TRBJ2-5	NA	CASSLAGAGSRETQYF	TGTGCCAGCAGCTTAGCCGGGGCAGGGAGTCGAGAGACCCAGTACTTC
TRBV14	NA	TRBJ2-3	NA	CASSAGGERTDTQYF	TGTGCCAGCAGCGCAGGCGGGGAGCGGACAGATACGCAGTATTTT
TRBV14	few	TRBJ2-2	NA	CASSQEFSNTGELFF	TGTGCCAGCAGCCAAGAGTTTTCGAACACCGGGGAGCTGTTTTTT
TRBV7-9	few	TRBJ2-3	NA	CASSLWTSRTDTQYF	TGTGCCAGCAGCTTATGGACTTCACGCACAGATACGCAGTATTTT
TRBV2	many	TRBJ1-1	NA	CASSLPGQTVAEAFF	TGTGCCAGCAGTCTACCCGGACAGACGGTCGCTGAAGCTTTCTTT
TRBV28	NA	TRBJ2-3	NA	CASSPFWPSTSTDTQYF	TGTGCCAGCAGCCCCTTTTGGCCCTCTACTAGCACAGATACGCAGTATTTT
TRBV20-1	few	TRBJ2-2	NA	CSARRSNTGELFF	TGCAGTGCTCGCAGGTCGAACACCGGGGAGCTGTTTTTT
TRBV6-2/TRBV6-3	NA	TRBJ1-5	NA	CASSYQTDQPQHF	TGTGCCAGCAGTTACCAGACGGATCAGCCCCAGCATTTT
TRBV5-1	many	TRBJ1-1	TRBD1	CASSLTMTGLNTEAFF	TGCGCCAGCAGCTTGACGATGACAGGGCTGAACACTGAAGCTTTCTTT
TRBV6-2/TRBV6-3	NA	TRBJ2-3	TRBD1	CASRNRKQGEQQYF	TGTGCCAGCAGGAATCGAAAACAGGGGGAACAACAGTATTTT
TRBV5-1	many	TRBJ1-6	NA	CASTPGTRRSPLHF	TGCGCCAGCACCCCCGGGACACGGCGTTCACCCCTCCACTTT
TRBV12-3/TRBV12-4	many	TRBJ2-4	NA	CASSSYRDKNIQYF	TGTGCCAGCAGCTCATACCGGGACAAAAACATTCAGTACTTC
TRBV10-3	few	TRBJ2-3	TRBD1	CAIRPGQYQDTQYF	TGTGCCATCAGGCCGGGACAGTATCAAGATACGCAGTATTTT
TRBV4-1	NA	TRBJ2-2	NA	CASSHLSSGELFF	TGCGCCAGCAGCCATCTTTCATCCGGGGAGCTGTTTTTT
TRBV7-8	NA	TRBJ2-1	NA	CASSFSRVKSYNEQFF	TGTGCCAGCAGCTTCAGCAGGGTGAAGTCCTACAATGAGCAGTTCTTC
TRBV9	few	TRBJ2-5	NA	CASSVGTVREETQYF	TGTGCCAGCAGCGTAGGTACGGTCCGGGAAGAGACCCAGTACTTC
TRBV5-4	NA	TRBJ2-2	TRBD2	CASSLRLAANTGELFF	TGTGCCAGCAGCTTACGACTAGCGGCGAACACCGGGGAGCTGTTTTTT
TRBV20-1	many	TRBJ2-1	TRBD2	CSARSTSGPSYNEQFF	TGCAGTGCTAGATCCACTAGCGGTCCGAGCTACAATGAGCAGTTCTTC
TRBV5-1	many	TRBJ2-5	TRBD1	CASSLVGTGSETQYF	TGCGCCAGCAGCTTAGTCGGGACAGGGTCGGAGACCCAGTACTTC
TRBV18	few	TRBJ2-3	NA	CASSPRLVQGKTSTDTQYF	TGTGCCAGCTCACCACGGCTTGTACAGGGTAAAACTAGCACAGATACGCAGTATTTT
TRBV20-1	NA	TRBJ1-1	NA	CSARGRAGKAFF	TGCAGTGCTAGAGGGAGGGCAGGGAAAGCTTTCTTT
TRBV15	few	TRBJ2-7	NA	CATSSGWTETYEQYF	TGTGCCACCAGCAGTGGGTGGACCGAAACCTACGAGCAGTACTTC
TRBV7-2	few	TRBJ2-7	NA	CASSFSPRSEQYF	TGTGCCAGCAGCTTCAGCCCACGGAGCGAGCAGTACTTC
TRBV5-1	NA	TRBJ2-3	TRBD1	CASGQGQGLTDTQYF	TGCGCCAGCGGCCAGGGACAGGGGCTCACAGATACGCAGTATTTT
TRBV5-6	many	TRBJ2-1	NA	CASSLGTGGIRF	TGTGCCAGCAGCTTGGGGACAGGCGGGATTCGGTTC
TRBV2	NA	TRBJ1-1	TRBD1	CASLTGEHTEAFF	TGTGCCAGCCTGACAGGGGAGCACACTGAAGCTTTCTTT
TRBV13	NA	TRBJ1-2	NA	CASSLGLGGVSEDFEFRDFYGYTF	TGTGCCAGCAGTTTAGGCCTGGGCGGTGTTTCGGAGGACTTTGAGTTTAGGGACTTTTATGGCTACACCTTC
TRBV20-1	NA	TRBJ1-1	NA	CSARNQGRHTEAFF	TGCAGTGCTAGAAACCAGGGGAGGCACACTGAAGCTTTCTTT